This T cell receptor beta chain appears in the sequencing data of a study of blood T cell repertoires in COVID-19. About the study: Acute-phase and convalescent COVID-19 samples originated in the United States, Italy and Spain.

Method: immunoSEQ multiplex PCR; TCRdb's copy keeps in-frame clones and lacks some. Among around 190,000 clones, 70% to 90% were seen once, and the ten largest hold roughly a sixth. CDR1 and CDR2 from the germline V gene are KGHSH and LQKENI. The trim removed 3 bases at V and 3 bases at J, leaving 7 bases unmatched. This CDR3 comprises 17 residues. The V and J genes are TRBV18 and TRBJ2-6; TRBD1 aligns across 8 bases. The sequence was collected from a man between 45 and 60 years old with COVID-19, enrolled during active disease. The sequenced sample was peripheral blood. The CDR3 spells CASSPTGGGFGANVLTF. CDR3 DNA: TGTGCCAGCTCACCTACAGGGGGAGGTTTTGGGGCCAACGTCCTGACTTTC.